These T cell receptor beta chains were read from a single sample in a study of blood T cell repertoires in COVID-19. The data were produced by immunoSEQ multiplex PCR, yet TCRdb's version contains in-frame clones alone and is incomplete. In the table there are tens of thousands of clones, roughly 76% of which are singletons. Sequenced input: peripheral blood. The source of these receptors is a man older than 75 with COVID-19, enrolled during active disease. Each CDR3 is given with its conserved first and last residue. D genes are given only for firm matches. Clone size is not always given. Where it is, it says once, few, many or a class for expanded clones.

>15|.|TRBJ2-7|.|TRBV6-5
TGTGCCAGCAGTCCGAACCGACAGGTCGACTACGAGCAGTACTTC
CASSPNRQVDYEQYF
>16|TRBD2|TRBJ2-1|.|TRBV29-1
TGCAGCGTTACGGGACTAGCGGGAGGAAGGTACAATGAGCAGTTCTTC
CSVTGLAGGRYNEQFF
>15|.|TRBJ2-3|.|TRBV10-3
TGTGCCATCAGTACAGGGTTAGTTAAAACAGATACGCAGTATTTT
CAISTGLVKTDTQYF
>15|.|TRBJ2-3|.|TRBV19
TGTGCCAGTAGTAGGACTACGCGACCCCAAGATACGCAGTATTTT
CASSRTTRPQDTQYF
>15|TRBD2|TRBJ2-3|.|TRBV7-9
TGTGCCAGCAGCGCCCTAGCGGGCGCACCAGATACGCAGTATTTT
CASSALAGAPDTQYF
>14|.|TRBJ2-7|.|TRBV4-3
TGCGCCAGCAGCCAAGAGATGTCGGGGAACGAGCAGTACTTC
CASSQEMSGNEQYF
>13|TRBD1|TRBJ1-2|few|TRBV3-1/TRBV3-2
TGTGCCAGCAGCCAAGCCCGACAGGGGGGCTACACCTTC
CASSQARQGGYTF
>12|.|TRBJ2-3|.|TRBV29-1
TGCAGCGCCTCTTATTATCCAGATACGCAGTATTTT
CSASYYPDTQYF
>14|.|TRBJ2-7|.|TRBV7-2
TGTGCCAGCAGCTTAGTTGCCAGCTCCTACGAGCAGTACTTC
CASSLVASSYEQYF
>16|.|TRBJ1-2|.|TRBV2
TGTGCCAGCAGTGTTGCCCCTACCAACCTGTTCTATGGCTACACCTTC
CASSVAPTNLFYGYTF
>16|TRBD1|TRBJ1-2|.|TRBV18
TGTGCCAGCTCACCGTTTCCTCCGGGACAGGTGGCAGGGTACACCTTC
CASSPFPPGQVAGYTF
>14|TRBD2|TRBJ2-3|once|TRBV10-3
TGTGCCATCAGTCTACTAGCGTACACAGATACGCAGTATTTT
CAISLLAYTDTQYF
>15|.|TRBJ2-1|few|TRBV2
TGTGCCAGCAAGGAGAGGGCTAGCTCCTACAATGAGCAGTTCTTC
CASKERASSYNEQFF
>13|.|TRBJ2-3|.|TRBV5-6
TGTGCCAGCAGCTTAACAGGGACAGATACGCAGTATTTT
CASSLTGTDTQYF
>13|TRBD1|TRBJ1-2|once|TRBV19
TGTGCCAGTAGTCAGGACAGGGCCTATGGCTACACCTTC
CASSQDRAYGYTF
>15|TRBD1|TRBJ1-1|once|TRBV12-5
TGTGCTAGTGGACCCGTGGGACAGTCGAACACTGAAGCTTTCTTT
CASGPVGQSNTEAFF
>16|TRBD2|TRBJ2-4|.|TRBV4-1
TGCGCCAGCAGCCAAGGGACTAGCGGGTCCAAAAACATTCAGTACTTC
CASSQGTSGSKNIQYF
>16|TRBD1|TRBJ2-3|.|TRBV5-6
TGTGCCAGCAGCGGATGGGACAGGGGATACACAGATACGCAGTATTTT
CASSGWDRGYTDTQYF
>14|TRBD2|TRBJ2-1|few|TRBV9
TGTGCCAGCAGCGTAGAGGGACTAGTATATGAGCAGTTCTTC
CASSVEGLVYEQFF
>14|.|TRBJ2-3|.|TRBV27
TGTGCCAGCAGTTTAGGGGGGGCCACAGATACGCAGTATTTT
CASSLGGATDTQYF
>13|.|TRBJ1-5|.|TRBV30
TGTGCCTGGAGTACAGATAGCAATCAGCCCCAGCATTTT
CAWSTDSNQPQHF
>14|.|TRBJ2-7|few|TRBV5-6
TGTGCCAGCAGCTTGGGGTCCAGGGACTACGAGCAGTACTTC
CASSLGSRDYEQYF
>13|.|TRBJ1-1|few|TRBV12-3/TRBV12-4
TGTGCCAGCAGTTTTCAGGGGAAAACTGAAGCTTTCTTT
CASSFQGKTEAFF
>16|.|TRBJ2-3|.|TRBV9
TGTGCCAGCAGCGTAGTTGCGGGGACCTACACAGATACGCAGTATTTT
CASSVVAGTYTDTQYF
>13|.|TRBJ2-7|.|TRBV2
TGTGCCAGCAACCTCGAACAGGGCTACGAGCAGTACTTC
CASNLEQGYEQYF
>14|TRBD1|TRBJ1-3|.|TRBV6-4
TGTGCCAGCAGTCCAGGGGGTTCTGGAAACACCATATATTTT
CASSPGGSGNTIYF
>14|.|TRBJ2-2|.|TRBV3-1/TRBV3-2
TGTGCCAGCAGCCCGAGGCCCGACACCGGGGAGCTGTTTTTT
CASSPRPDTGELFF
>15|TRBD1|TRBJ1-5|.|TRBV6-1
TGTGCCAGCAGTGAAACAGGGGAGGACAATCAGCCCCAGCATTTT
CASSETGEDNQPQHF
>16|.|TRBJ1-4|once|TRBV9
TGTGCCAGCAGCGTAGACTGGGGGCCGGGTAATGAAAAACTGTTTTTT
CASSVDWGPGNEKLFF
>15|TRBD1|TRBJ1-1|.|TRBV28
TGTGCCAGTACCTCCGGGACAGGGCTTCACACTGAAGCTTTCTTT
CASTSGTGLHTEAFF
>14|.|TRBJ2-1|.|TRBV7-2
TGTGCCAGCAGCTTCGGTTCAGGGGCGAATCTCCAGTTCTTC
CASSFGSGANLQFF
>17|.|TRBJ1-5|.|TRBV19
TGTGCCAGTAGTATAGCGCGGCGGGGGCTTGGCAATCAGCCCCAGCATTTT
CASSIARRGLGNQPQHF
>15|TRBD2|TRBJ2-1|.|TRBV7-7
TGTGCCAGCAGCTCGGGACTAGCGGACCACAATGAGCAGTTCTTC
CASSSGLADHNEQFF
>14|.|TRBJ2-5|.|TRBV5-1
TGCGCCAGCAGCTTGGTACCAGGCCAAGAGACCCAGTACTTC
CASSLVPGQETQYF
>12|.|TRBJ2-1|.|TRBV6-5
TGTGCCAGCAGTTGGCAGTACAATGAGCAGTTCTTC
CASSWQYNEQFF
>15|.|TRBJ2-3|.|TRBV28
TGTGCCAGCAGTTGGGCGAGGGAGGCCCGGGATACGCAGTATTTT
CASSWAREARDTQYF
>19|TRBD1|TRBJ2-7|.|TRBV27
TGTGCCAGCAGCCTGGGTCGACTAAGTCGGCGGGACAGGGGCTACGAGCAGTACTTC
CASSLGRLSRRDRGYEQYF
>13|.|TRBJ1-5|.|TRBV14
TGTGCCAGCAGCCAAGAACGCGATCAGCCCCAGCATTTT
CASSQERDQPQHF
>17|TRBD2|TRBJ2-3|.|TRBV28
TGTGCCAGCAGTTCCACTATGGGACTAGGGGGGGCAGATACGCAGTATTTT
CASSSTMGLGGADTQYF
>11|.|TRBJ2-1|once|TRBV6-5
TGTGCCAGCACTCACAACAATGAGCAGTTCTTC
CASTHNNEQFF
>16|TRBD1|TRBJ2-7|.|TRBV6-6
TGTGCCAGCAGTTACTCGCTTGGACAGGGCGCCTACGAGCAGTACTTC
CASSYSLGQGAYEQYF
>12|.|TRBJ2-7|.|TRBV5-1
TGCGCCAGCAGCTTGCCTACCTACGAGCAGTACTTC
CASSLPTYEQYF
>14|TRBD1|TRBJ1-2|.|TRBV19
TGTGCCAGTAGTGCCCAGGGGGCGCTTTATGGCTACACCTTC
CASSAQGALYGYTF
>17|TRBD1|TRBJ1-1|few|TRBV2
TGTGCCAGCAGGACGACAGGGGGCGCGGGTTTTGGCACTGAAGCTTTCTTT
CASRTTGGAGFGTEAFF
>16|.|TRBJ1-6|few|TRBV5-1
TGCGCCAGCAGCTTGGACGGGAGAGTAGGGAATTCACCCCTCCACTTT
CASSLDGRVGNSPLHF
>16|.|TRBJ2-5|.|TRBV5-1
TGCGCCAGCACGCCAGGGGTGAACCGAGACCAAGAGACCCAGTACTTC
CASTPGVNRDQETQYF
>13|.|TRBJ1-1|.|TRBV30
TGTGCCTGGAGTGTGGCAGGGGCTCGGGTAGCTTTCTTT
CAWSVAGARVAFF
>15|.|TRBJ1-1|.|TRBV28
TGTGCCAGCATCCCCGGCGGGGCAGATAACACTGAAGCTTTCTTT
CASIPGGADNTEAFF
>13|.|TRBJ1-2|.|TRBV28
TGTGCCAGCGCGCCGGATCCGGGGGGGGGCTACACCTTC
CASAPDPGGGYTF
>15|.|TRBJ1-4|.|TRBV19
TGTGCCAGTAGTAGGTACAGAACAACTAATGAAAAACTGTTTTTT
CASSRYRTTNEKLFF
>11|.|TRBJ1-2|.|TRBV29-1
TGCAGCGCTAGCGATAACTATGGCTACACCTTC
CSASDNYGYTF